The TCR beta chain under discussion was sequenced for a study of T cells in Graves' hyperthyroidism and ophthalmopathy. The junction had 4 bases not matched to a gene; V was cut back by 7 bases and J by 8 bases. This CDR3 contains 13 residues. Germline lookup yields CDR1 LNHDA and CDR2 SQIVND (reference sequence). The TCR beta CDR3 regions underwent amplification using RNA transcripts as the source. The HTBI set primed first-round TCR CDR3 RT-PCR. A single record per CDR3 protein comes from TCRdb applying MiXCR to the multiplex PCR reads. The data show 530,000 or so distinct CDR3 sequences, just over 45% seen once.

This chain connects TRBV19 to TRBJ2-2, with 10 bases identical to TRBD2. Sequencing was performed on peripheral blood or thyroid tissue (not recorded which). The receptor's source is a woman in her late teens or twenties with Graves' hyperthyroidism. CDR3 amino acids: CASTILAGGELFF. CDR3 in DNA: TGTGCCAGTACCATACTAGCGGGAGGGGAGCTGTTTTTT.